A single sample gave rise to the 18 T cell receptor beta chains below, sequenced in a study of blood T cell repertoires in COVID-19. TCRdb keeps only in-frame clones here, not all; method: immunoSEQ multiplex PCR. The data contain 130,000 or so clones, roughly 79% of them seen just once; the ten biggest clones take up about 25%. Sequencing was performed on peripheral blood. Source of these receptors: a human donor in a cohort sampled during active COVID-19.

V usage is TRBV2 and J usage is TRBJ2-3; 9 bases match TRBD2. Germline V CDR1 and CDR2: SNHLY, FYNNEI. Losses at the gene ends were 0 bases for V and 3 bases for J; bases not matched to a gene: 1. The CDR3 contains 15 residues. The CDR3 protein is CASSEALAGTDTQYF. The CDR3 DNA reads as TGTGCCAGCAGTGAAGCCCTAGCGGGGACAGATACGCAGTATTTT.

The table lists this clone with a few counts. J is TRBJ1-2 and V is TRBV5-6, with TRBD1 matching over 9 bases. The CDR3 runs 16 residues. From germline, CDR1 is SGHDT and CDR2 YYEEEE. J lost 8 bases, V lost 3 bases, and 14 bases had no gene match. The CDR3 here is CASSSYRSGTGRGYTF. The CDR3 coding sequence is TGTGCCAGCAGCTCTTACCGTTCCGGGACAGGGCGCGGCTACACCTTC.

This clone was detected once. This chain links TRBV6-2 or TRBV6-3 with TRBJ1-1, with D possibly TRBD1 on 5 matching bases. The CDR3 spans 14 residues. Germline assignment: CDR1 MNHEY and CDR2 SVGEGT. The ends were cut back, 5 bases at V and 5 bases at J, with 15 bases in the middle. CDR3: CASSPPGGETEAFF. The CDR3 DNA follows: TGTGCCAGCAGTCCCCCCGGGGGGGAAACTGAAGCTTTCTTT.

The chain carries TRBV7-2 and TRBJ2-7; 11 positions agree with TRBD1. Per the germline V gene, CDR1 is SGHTA and CDR2 is FQGNSA. The CDR3 is 15 residues long. V was clipped by 4 bases and J by 6 bases; unmatched bases: 8. The CDR3 spells CASSSNTGTGGEQYF. The CDR3 bases are TGTGCCAGCAGCTCTAATACGGGGACAGGGGGCGAGCAGTACTTC.

This clone was found a few times. The rearrangement joins TRBV4-1 to TRBJ2-2; 9 positions match TRBD2. CDR3 length equals 19 residues. Per the germline V gene, CDR1 is MGHRA and CDR2 is YSYEKL. V lost 2 bases and J lost 2; bases outside the gene matches: 12. CDR3 nucleotides: TGCGCCAGCAGCCAAAGAACTCTCCGACTAGCGGATAACACCGGGGAGCTGTTTTTT. Amino acid sequence: CASSQRTLRLADNTGELFF.

The chain combines TRBV7-3 with TRBJ2-1, with D possibly TRBD2 on 7 matching bases. Germline CDR1 is SGHTA and CDR2 is FQGTGA. Trimming took 3 bases from V and 7 from J, leaving 13 bases between them. CDR3 length: 14 residues. The CDR3 nucleotides read TGTGCCAGCAGCTTCGCGGGGGCCCTAAATGAGCAGTTCTTC. Encoded protein: CASSFAGALNEQFF.

V and J are TRBV5-6 and TRBJ2-7, with TRBD1 as a possible D gene (6 bases). The germline gives CDR1 SGHDT, CDR2 YYEEEE. The CDR3 contains 14 residues. V lost 0 bases to trimming and J lost 3 bases, with 10 bases between them. The CDR3 spells CASSLDLRGYEQYF. The CDR3 region has the DNA TGTGCCAGCAGCTTGGATCTCAGGGGCTACGAGCAGTACTTC.

This chain uses TRBV4-2 with TRBJ1-3; 7 bases are shared with TRBD1. Germline CDR1 LGHNA, CDR2 YNFKEQ. V lost 3 bases and J lost 2; bases outside the gene matches: 7. CDR3 length: 16 residues. The CDR3 reads CASSHVFTGAGNTIYF. DNA of the CDR3: TGTGCCAGCAGCCATGTATTTACAGGGGCTGGAAACACCATATATTTT.

V gene TRBV18 combines with J gene TRBJ2-5; 7 nucleotides match TRBD1. V gave up 4 bases and J gave up 3 bases; unmatched junction bases: 2. Germline loops: CDR1 KGHSH, CDR2 LQKENI. The CDR3 loop spans 13 amino acids. The CDR3 coding sequence is TGTGCCAGCTCACTCGGACAGGAAGAGACCCAGTACTTC. Translating gives CASSLGQEETQYF. Full variable domain (missing parts from reference TRBV18 and TRBJ2-5): NAGVMQNPRHLVRRRGQEARLRCSPMKGHSHVYWYRQLPEEGLKFMVYLQKENIIDESGMPKERFSAEFPKEGPSILRIQQVVRGDSAAYFCASSLGQEETQYFGPGTRLLVL.

In this sample, this clone turned up once. V is TRBV9 and J is TRBJ1-3; 7 bases align to TRBD1. The germline gives CDR1 SGDLS, CDR2 YYNGEE. The J segment lost 0 bases and the V segment lost 3 bases, leaving 6 bases of the junction unmatched. CDR3 length: 16 residues. For the CDR3, the DNA is TGTGCCAGCAGCGCCAGGGGGGACAGCTCTGGAAACACCATATATTTT. Its translation is CASSARGDSSGNTIYF. The complete variable domain, with remaining parts taken from reference TRBV9 and TRBJ1-3, reads DSGVTQTPKHLITATGQRVTLRCSPRSGDLSVYWYQQSLDQGLQFLIQYYNGEERAKGNILERFSAQQFPDLHSELNLSSLELGDSALYFCASSARGDSSGNTIYFGEGSWLTVV.

The gene calls are TRBV6-6 and TRBJ2-5; 7 positions agree with TRBD1. The V gene's germline CDR1 is MNHNY and CDR2 SVGAGI (reference sequence). There are 14 residues in the CDR3. Germline trimming cut 2 bases from V and 2 bases from J; bases unmatched to any gene: 2. The CDR3 coding sequence is TGTGCCAGCAGTTACAGGGACAGACAAGAGACCCAGTACTTC. Protein sequence: CASSYRDRQETQYF.

This clone was seen more than once but under ten times. The genes are TRBV19 and TRBJ2-7, with 9 bases matching TRBD1. Germline lookup yields CDR1 LNHDA and CDR2 SQIVND (reference sequence). The CDR3 is 15 amino acids. The trim removed 4 bases at V and 0 bases at J, leaving 4 bases unmatched. The CDR3 sequence is CASSKGQGFSYEQYF. CDR3 nucleotide sequence: TGTGCCAGTAGTAAGGGACAGGGTTTCTCCTACGAGCAGTACTTC.

The CDR3, as DNA: TGTGCCTGGAGTCCTCGGGACAGAGGAGTTAGCGGGGCTTACAATGAGCAGTTCTTC. Translated: CAWSPRDRGVSGAYNEQFF. The J gene is TRBJ2-1, the V gene TRBV30; D may be TRBD2 (8 bases). CDR1 is GTSNPN, CDR2 SVGIG, per germline (reference sequence). V was pared by 2 bases and J by 4 bases, with 27 bases between. The CDR3 is made up of 19 amino acids.

The chain links TRBV28 to TRBJ2-2; 8 bases line up with TRBD1. The CDR3 runs to 14 residues. The trim removed 4 bases at V and 5 bases at J, leaving 3 bases unmatched. Germline V gene sequence: CDR1 MDHEN, CDR2 SYDVKM. CDR3: CASSSTGGTGELFF. The CDR3 DNA sequence: TGTGCCAGCAGTTCCACAGGGGGTACCGGGGAGCTGTTTTTT.

The chain combines TRBV13 with TRBJ2-7, with D tentatively TRBD1 (5 bases). The germline CDR1 and CDR2 sequences are PRHDT and FYEKMQ (reference sequence). V dropped 4 bases and J dropped 4 bases, with 17 bases sitting between them. There are 15 residues in the CDR3. DNA for the CDR3: TGTGCCAGCAGCTCGATTAAATACAGGATTTACGAGCAGTACTTC. This gives the protein CASSSIKYRIYEQYF. Filled out from reference TRBV13 and TRBJ2-7, the complete variable domain reads AAGVIQSPRHLIKEKRETATLKCYPIPRHDTVYWYQQGPGQDPQFLISFYEKMQSDKGSIPDRFSAQQFSDYHSELNMSSLELGDSALYFCASSSIKYRIYEQYFGPGTRLTVT.

The V call is TRBV6-5, the J call TRBJ1-5; no clear D gene. From germline, CDR1 is MNHEY and CDR2 SVGAGI. This CDR3 spans 13 amino acids. V was shortened by 8 bases and J by 5 bases, with 13 bases between the two germline ends. The CDR3 nucleotides read TGTGCCAGCCTCCAGGAGAGGGATCAGCCCCAGCATTTT. Its translation is CASLQERDQPQHF.

The chain links TRBV29-1 to TRBJ1-1; a possible D gene is TRBD1 (5 bases). CDR3 length: 14 amino acids. Deletions cut 6 bases from V and 1 base from J, with 15 bases between. CDR1 is SQVTM and CDR2 is ANQGSEA in the germline V gene. The CDR3 loop reads CSVAQGQENTEAFF. In nucleotides, the CDR3 is TGCAGCGTGGCCCAGGGCCAGGAGAACACTGAAGCTTTCTTT.

The chain couples TRBV7-2 to TRBJ2-5, with TRBD2 as a possible D gene (5 bases). The CDR3 loop spans 14 amino acids. V lost 4 bases and J lost 3, with 12 bases in between. Per the germline V gene, CDR1 is SGHTA and CDR2 is FQGNSA. In nucleotides, the CDR3 is TGTGCCAGCAGCTCCCGCGGGTATGAAGAGACCCAGTACTTC. This gives the protein CASSSRGYEETQYF.